The text below deals with one T cell receptor beta chain. Its antigen is undetermined. Reasons for excluding patients were uncontrolled infection, other autoimmune disease, pregnancy or lactation. The authors obtained PBMCs from 7.5 to 10 ml of fresh peripheral blood. Amplified TCR beta CDR3 regions came from RNA transcripts. With the HTBI primer set, the TCR CDR3 went through a first round of RT-PCR. MiXCR, applied by TCRdb to the multiplex PCR reads, yields one record per CDR3 protein. The sample includes over 450,000 distinct CDR3 sequences, around 15% of them seen just once. The germline gives CDR1 SGHRS, CDR2 YFSETQ. The CDR3 covers 16 residues. V was cut by 2 bases and J by 2 bases, with 16 bases left in between. This entry comes from a study of T cells in Graves' hyperthyroidism and ophthalmopathy. Whole-study results and caveats: In blood, most of the thyroid clonotypes expanded above 0.001 were also present. Classification by a 13 V-J model distinguished ophthalmopathy from stable hyperthyroidism.

The sample comprised blood. This sequence joins TRBV5-1 and TRBJ2-5; D could derive from TRBD1 or TRBD2 (6 bases each). The sequence derives from a young woman with Graves' hyperthyroidism. Written as DNA, the CDR3 is TGCGCCAGCAGCTTAGACAGCCGAGGGGGGCAAGAGACCCAGTACTTC. This translates into CASSLDSRGGQETQYF.